The rows below give T cell receptor beta chains drawn from one sample of a study of blood T cell repertoires in COVID-19. Method: immunoSEQ multiplex PCR; TCRdb's copy keeps in-frame clones and lacks some. The table records fewer than 80,000 clones, just under 95% of them present only once. Material for sequencing was peripheral blood. The receptors were gathered from a human donor in a cohort sampled during active COVID-19. Each CDR3 is given with its conserved first and last residue. D genes are given only for firm matches. A row's size may be missing; if present it is once, few, many or a size class.

D gene: TRBD1
J gene: TRBJ1-6
CDR3 length: 17
V gene: TRBV7-3
clone size: -
CDR3 DNA: TGTGCCAGCAGCTTAGCCGCAACCGGGACAGCTAATTCACCCCTCCACTTT
CDR3 protein: CASSLAATGTANSPLHF

D gene: -
J gene: TRBJ2-1
CDR3 length: 15
V gene: TRBV25-1
clone size: once
CDR3 DNA: TGTGCCAGCAGTGAAAGAGGGGGACGATACAATGAGCAGTTCTTC
CDR3 protein: CASSERGGRYNEQFF

D gene: -
J gene: TRBJ2-7
CDR3 length: 13
V gene: TRBV10-2
clone size: -
CDR3 DNA: TGCGCCAGCAGGACTCCTTCAGGGGTCGAGCAGTACTTC
CDR3 protein: CASRTPSGVEQYF

D gene: -
J gene: TRBJ2-1
CDR3 length: 13
V gene: TRBV9
clone size: -
CDR3 DNA: TGTGCCAGCAGCGTAGGACACTACAATGAGCAGTTCTTC
CDR3 protein: CASSVGHYNEQFF

D gene: TRBD1
J gene: TRBJ1-5
CDR3 length: 15
V gene: TRBV24-1
clone size: -
CDR3 DNA: TGTGCCACCAGTGAGAAGGGGGCGGTAGGTCAGCCCCAGCATTTT
CDR3 protein: CATSEKGAVGQPQHF

D gene: -
J gene: TRBJ1-2
CDR3 length: 16
V gene: TRBV7-9
clone size: -
CDR3 DNA: TGTGCCAGCAGCCTGACAGACTTGGCGTCTAACTATGGCTACACCTTC
CDR3 protein: CASSLTDLASNYGYTF

D gene: -
J gene: TRBJ1-5
CDR3 length: 14
V gene: TRBV6-5
clone size: -
CDR3 DNA: TGTGCCAGCAGGGCGGGGGGCGGCAATCAGCCCCAGCATTTT
CDR3 protein: CASRAGGGNQPQHF

D gene: -
J gene: TRBJ1-5
CDR3 length: 14
V gene: TRBV28
clone size: -
CDR3 DNA: TGTGCCAGCAGGGGGCGTTCGAGCAATCAGCCCCAGCATTTT
CDR3 protein: CASRGRSSNQPQHF

D gene: TRBD1
J gene: TRBJ2-4
CDR3 length: 16
V gene: TRBV5-4
clone size: once
CDR3 DNA: TGTGCCAGCAGCTTGGAGGGGGCAGTAGCCAAAAACATTCAGTACTTC
CDR3 protein: CASSLEGAVAKNIQYF

D gene: -
J gene: TRBJ1-2
CDR3 length: 13
V gene: TRBV27
clone size: -
CDR3 DNA: TGTGCCAGCAGTTCCCGGGGATCTCATGGCTACACCTTC
CDR3 protein: CASSSRGSHGYTF

D gene: -
J gene: TRBJ1-1
CDR3 length: 13
V gene: TRBV19
clone size: once
CDR3 DNA: TGTGCCAGTAGTGCCCGGCCTCCGGAGAGAGCTTTCTTT
CDR3 protein: CASSARPPERAFF

D gene: -
J gene: TRBJ1-5
CDR3 length: 13
V gene: TRBV2
clone size: -
CDR3 DNA: TGTGCCAGCACTCAATCCCAGGGACAGCCCCAGCATTTT
CDR3 protein: CASTQSQGQPQHF

D gene: TRBD1
J gene: TRBJ2-5
CDR3 length: 13
V gene: TRBV11-2
clone size: -
CDR3 DNA: TGTGCCAGCGGACCCGACAGGGCCCAGACCCAGTACTTC
CDR3 protein: CASGPDRAQTQYF